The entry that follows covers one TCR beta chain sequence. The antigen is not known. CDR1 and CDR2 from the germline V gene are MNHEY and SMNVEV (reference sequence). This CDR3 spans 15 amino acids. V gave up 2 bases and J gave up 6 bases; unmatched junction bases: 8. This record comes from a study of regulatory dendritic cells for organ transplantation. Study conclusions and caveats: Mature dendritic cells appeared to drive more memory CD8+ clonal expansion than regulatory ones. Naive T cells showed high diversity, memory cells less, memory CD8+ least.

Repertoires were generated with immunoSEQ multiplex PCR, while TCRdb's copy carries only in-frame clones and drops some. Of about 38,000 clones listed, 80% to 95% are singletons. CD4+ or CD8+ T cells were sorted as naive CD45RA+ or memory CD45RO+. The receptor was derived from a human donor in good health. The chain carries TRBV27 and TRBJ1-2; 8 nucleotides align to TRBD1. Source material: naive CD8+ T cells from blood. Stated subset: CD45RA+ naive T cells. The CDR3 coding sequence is TGTGCCAGCAGTTTAACCCCAGGGGGCTTCGATGGCTACACCTTC. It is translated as CASSLTPGGFDGYTF.